This entry features one T cell receptor (beta chain) sequence. Its antigen remains unknown. Sequencing was preceded by expansion of antigen-specific CD4+ T cells with viral peptide pools in the ViraFEST assay. Subsequent to approximately 11 days of culture, CD4+ T cells were isolated. This person caught SARS-CoV-2 sometime from March to December 2020, and PCR testing confirmed the infection. Every participant took two doses of the BNT162b2 or mRNA-1273 vaccine. Half of the medium was exchanged for IL-2 medium on both days 3 and 7. The sample originates from a study of vaccination effects on CD4 cells after COVID-19. TCRdb's table, derived via immunoSEQ multiplex PCR, lists solely in-frame clones and lacks some. This table has over 10,000 clones, around 75% appearing once. Between the trimmed V and J ends, which lost 4 bases and 7 bases, there was a span of 22 bases. This CDR3 is built from 16 residues. CDR1 is LGHNA and CDR2 is YNFKEQ in the germline V gene.

The chain joins TRBV4-2 to TRBJ1-2; D gene ambiguous. This clonotype was obtained from a human donor who had a prior SARS-CoV-2 infection. The source was CD4+ T cells from PBMCs cultured with HCoV-NL63 spike peptides, collected after COVID-19 vaccination. The CDR3 is CASSRSLRGDVGGYTF. In DNA, the CDR3 is TGTGCCAGCAGCCGTAGCCTTCGGGGTGATGTGGGTGGCTACACCTTC.